The text below deals with one TCR beta chain. In germline, CDR1 is MNHEY, CDR2 SMNVEV (reference sequence). This CDR3 contains 14 residues. V lost 2 bases, J lost 2 bases, and 10 bases lay in between. The record originates from a study of shared clonotypes between healthy human individuals. Terminally differentiated effector memory CD45RA+ cells were left out of the naive CD8 fraction, which was CD45RO-negative and positively selected for CCR7. Profiled with immunoSEQ multiplex PCR; TCRdb holds only in-frame clones, not every one. The repertoire consists of around 2,000,000 clones, with around 96% occurring once and the leading ten covering 1.1%.

Sequencing used naive CD8+ T cells sorted from blood. The sequence was obtained from a man aged 18-30 years in good health. The chain combines TRBV27 with TRBJ2-7; D gene uncertain. The CDR3 spells CASSLVFGTYEQYF. The CDR3 bases are TGTGCCAGCAGTTTAGTCTTCGGTACCTACGAGCAGTACTTC.